A selection of T cell receptor beta chains follows, all from one sample in a study of blood T cell repertoires in COVID-19. Profiling relied on immunoSEQ multiplex PCR, and the TCRdb table lists in-frame clones only, not all of them. Among under 200,000 clones listed, approximately 87% were seen once. The sequencing sample was made of peripheral blood. The receptors were gathered from a woman aged 65 to 85 with COVID-19, enrolled during active disease. CDR3s include the opening cysteine and the closing phenylalanine or tryptophan. A D gene is named only where the DNA matches it firmly. Clone size appears in some rows only: once, few, many, or a class for an expanded clone.

v_gene	abundance	d_gene	j_gene	CDR3nt	CDR3aa
TRBV7-2	.	TRBD2	TRBJ2-3	TGTGCCAGCAGCTTGGGGGGGACGCAGTATTTT	CASSLGGTQYF
TRBV28	.	.	TRBJ1-2	TGTGCCACCGCTGACAGGACTAACTATGGCTACACCTTC	CATADRTNYGYTF
TRBV5-1	.	TRBD1	TRBJ2-5	TGCGCCAGCACCGTCGGGACAGGGGGGGAGACCCAGTACTTC	CASTVGTGGETQYF
TRBV11-2	.	.	TRBJ1-1	TGTGCCAGCAGCCAACGGGAATTGGGGATGAACACTGAAGCTTTCTTT	CASSQRELGMNTEAFF
TRBV11-2	.	.	TRBJ2-7	TGTGCCAGCAGCCGATTTGGCCAGGCCGGCTACGAGCAGTACTTC	CASSRFGQAGYEQYF
TRBV5-4	.	.	TRBJ2-5	TGTGCCAGCAGCTTGGCAGGGAACCAAGAGACCCAGTACTTC	CASSLAGNQETQYF
TRBV5-6	few	.	TRBJ1-2	TGTGCCAGCAGCCGCGGGGGGATCCTTGGCTACACCTTC	CASSRGGILGYTF
TRBV15	.	.	TRBJ1-4	TGTGCCACCAGCAGAGATTGGGGGACTGATGAAAAACTGTTTTTT	CATSRDWGTDEKLFF
TRBV9	.	.	TRBJ2-2	TGTGCCAGCAGCGCATTACAGGGTTCCGGGGAGCTGTTTTTT	CASSALQGSGELFF
TRBV3-1/TRBV3-2	.	TRBD1	TRBJ1-4	TGTGCCAGCAGCCGAGTCCACCCGGGACAGGGGGGGGAAAAACTGTTTTTT	CASSRVHPGQGGEKLFF
TRBV18	.	.	TRBJ2-1	TGTGCCAGCTCACCAATACAGTACAATGAGCAGTTCTTC	CASSPIQYNEQFF
TRBV5-4	few	TRBD1	TRBJ2-7	TGTGCCAGCAGCCTAGACAGGGGACAAACCTACGAGCAGTACTTC	CASSLDRGQTYEQYF
TRBV7-3	.	.	TRBJ2-2	TGTGCCAGCAGCCCTCGGGGGGCAGGGACCGGGGAGCTGTTTTTT	CASSPRGAGTGELFF
TRBV27	.	TRBD1	TRBJ1-1	TGTGCCAGCAGTTTATGGGGGACAGGGGGCCAGCCGGCTTTCTTT	CASSLWGTGGQPAFF
TRBV3-1/TRBV3-2	once	TRBD1	TRBJ1-5	TGTGCCAGCAGCCAAGAAAGTGTAGGGGGCGGCAATCAGCCCCAGCATTTT	CASSQESVGGGNQPQHF
TRBV30	.	.	TRBJ2-1	TGTGCCTGGAGTTCCGCTAGCTTTAACAATGAGCAGTTCTTC	CAWSSASFNNEQFF
TRBV28	few	.	TRBJ1-1	TGTGCCAGCAGTCCCCTCACGGTTGCGGACACTGAAGCTTTCTTT	CASSPLTVADTEAFF
TRBV11-2	.	.	TRBJ1-1	TGTGCCAGCAGCTTAAGGGGTTTCGACACTGAAGCTTTCTTT	CASSLRGFDTEAFF
TRBV19	.	.	TRBJ1-1	TGTGCCAGTAGCAAAGGGGGTCTGGGCACTGAAGCTTTCTTT	CASSKGGLGTEAFF
TRBV3-1/TRBV3-2	.	TRBD1	TRBJ1-2	TGTGCCAGCAGCCAATTCGACAGGGGCTATGGCTACACCTTC	CASSQFDRGYGYTF
TRBV5-5	.	.	TRBJ1-1	TGTGCCAGCAGCTCCAGTAACACTGAAGCTTTCTTT	CASSSSNTEAFF
TRBV5-1	.	TRBD2	TRBJ2-7	TGCGCCAGCAGCTCGTCCCTCACCTCTAGCGGGAGGTACGAGCAGTACTTC	CASSSSLTSSGRYEQYF
TRBV5-1	.	.	TRBJ2-1	TGCGCCAGCAGCTTGGCTTACAATGAGCAGTTCTTC	CASSLAYNEQFF
TRBV20-1	.	.	TRBJ2-3	TGCAGTGCTCGACTCCCGGATACGCAGTATTTT	CSARLPDTQYF
TRBV6-4	.	TRBD1	TRBJ1-2	TGTGCCAGCAGCCCAATACAGGGGGGAAGGGGCTACACCTTC	CASSPIQGGRGYTF
TRBV10-3	once	TRBD2	TRBJ2-5	TGTGCCATCAGTGAGCGGGGAGCGGGGGGGCCACAGACCCAGTACTTC	CAISERGAGGPQTQYF
TRBV5-1	.	.	TRBJ2-7	TGCGCCAGCAGCCGAGGGTTTAACAACGAGCAGTACTTC	CASSRGFNNEQYF
TRBV2	once	TRBD1	TRBJ1-5	TGTGCCAGCAGTACAGGGGCGAGCAATCAGCCCCAGCATTTT	CASSTGASNQPQHF
TRBV5-4	.	TRBD2	TRBJ2-7	TGTGCCAGCAGTTTGCAAGGGAAGCGGGGGAACGAGCAGTACTTC	CASSLQGKRGNEQYF
TRBV4-1	.	.	TRBJ2-5	TGCGCCAGCAGCCAAGATCTGGAGGGCTTCCCCCACTTC	CASSQDLEGFPHF
TRBV5-1	.	.	TRBJ2-7	TGCGCCAGCAGCTTGGGGCCCGCCAGGTTTAACGAGCAGTACTTC	CASSLGPARFNEQYF
TRBV5-1	.	TRBD2	TRBJ2-4	TGCGCCAGCAGCTTGTTCGGGGGGAGGGAAAACATTCAGTACTTC	CASSLFGGRENIQYF
TRBV2	.	.	TRBJ1-1	TGTGCCAGCACATGGGGGGGTTCGTCTGAAGCTTTCTTT	CASTWGGSSEAFF
TRBV5-6	.	.	TRBJ1-1	TGTGCCAGCAGCCCCCCCGCAGGCGGGACTGAAGCTTTCTTT	CASSPPAGGTEAFF
TRBV28	.	.	TRBJ2-1	TGTGCCAGCAGTCGCCCACAGATCTCCTACAATGAGCAGTTCTTC	CASSRPQISYNEQFF
TRBV10-3	.	.	TRBJ1-4	TGTGCCATCAGTGAGTCCGGGGAGACTAATGAAAAACTGTTTTTT	CAISESGETNEKLFF
TRBV3-1/TRBV3-2	few	TRBD1	TRBJ1-5	TGTGCCAGCAGCCCGGGACAGGGGGTTGGCAATCAGCCCCAGCATTTT	CASSPGQGVGNQPQHF
TRBV7-9	.	TRBD1	TRBJ1-2	TGTGCCAGCAGCTACCTGACAGGGGGTTCTAACTATGGCTACACCTTC	CASSYLTGGSNYGYTF
TRBV10-2	.	TRBD2	TRBJ2-5	TGCGCCAGCAGAGGACTAGCGGGGGAAGAGACCCAGTACTTC	CASRGLAGEETQYF
TRBV19	once	.	TRBJ1-2	TGTGCCAGTAGCTCTGGGGGCGGCGCCTATGGCTACACCTTC	CASSSGGGAYGYTF
TRBV6-4	once	.	TRBJ1-6	TGTGCCAGCTCTTCCGGACTGATCAATTCACCCCTCCACTTT	CASSSGLINSPLHF
TRBV3-1/TRBV3-2	.	TRBD1	TRBJ1-6	TGTGCCAGCAGCCGGGGACAGGACAATTCACCCCTCCACTTT	CASSRGQDNSPLHF
TRBV3-1/TRBV3-2	.	.	TRBJ1-1	TGTGCCAGCAGCCGCCATGACGGGGTTAACACTGAAGCTTTCTTT	CASSRHDGVNTEAFF
TRBV4-1	.	.	TRBJ1-1	TGCGCCAGCAGCCAAGATCCAGGGGCACGGTCTGAAGCTTTCTTT	CASSQDPGARSEAFF
TRBV7-7	.	TRBD1	TRBJ2-5	TGTGCCAGCCGCTTAGGGACAGGGGGCTTGGAGACCCAGTACTTC	CASRLGTGGLETQYF
TRBV5-1	.	TRBD1	TRBJ1-6	TGCGCCAGCAGCGCTTCTTTTGGGACAGCAAGGCCCTATAATTCACCCCTCCACTTT	CASSASFGTARPYNSPLHF
TRBV9	.	.	TRBJ2-3	TGTGCCAGCAGCGTATACACAGATACGCAGTATTTT	CASSVYTDTQYF
TRBV19	.	.	TRBJ2-3	TGTGCCAGTATGGACAGAAGCACAGATACGCAGTATTTT	CASMDRSTDTQYF
TRBV6-1	.	.	TRBJ1-2	TGTGCCAGCAGTGAAGGCCGGGGCTACACCTTC	CASSEGRGYTF
TRBV30	.	.	TRBJ2-1	TGTGCCTGGAGTTTTCGGACTCTTACGAGCTCCTACAATGAGCAGTTCTTC	CAWSFRTLTSSYNEQFF
TRBV21-1	.	.	TRBJ2-7	TGTGCCAGCAGCGTCTCCTTCCGGGACTGGGGGTACTACGAGCAGTACTTC	CASSVSFRDWGYYEQYF
TRBV19	.	TRBD1	TRBJ1-6	TGTGCCAGTAGTATTGTAGCAGGGGGTAATTCACCCCTCCACTTT	CASSIVAGGNSPLHF